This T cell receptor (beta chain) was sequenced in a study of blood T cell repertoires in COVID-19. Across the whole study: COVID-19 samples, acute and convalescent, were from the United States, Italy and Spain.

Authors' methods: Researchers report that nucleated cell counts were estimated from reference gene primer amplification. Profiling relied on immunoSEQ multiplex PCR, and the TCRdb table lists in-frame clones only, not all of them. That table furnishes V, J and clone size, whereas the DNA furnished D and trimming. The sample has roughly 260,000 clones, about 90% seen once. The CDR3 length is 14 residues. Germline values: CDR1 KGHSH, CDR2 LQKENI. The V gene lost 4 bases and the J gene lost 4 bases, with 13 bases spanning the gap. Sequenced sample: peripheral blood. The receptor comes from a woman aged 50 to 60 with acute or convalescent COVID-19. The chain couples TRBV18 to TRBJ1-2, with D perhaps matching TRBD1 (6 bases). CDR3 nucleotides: TGTGCCAGCTCACAGAAACAGGGTGGCTATGGCTACACCTTC. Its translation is CASSQKQGGYGYTF.